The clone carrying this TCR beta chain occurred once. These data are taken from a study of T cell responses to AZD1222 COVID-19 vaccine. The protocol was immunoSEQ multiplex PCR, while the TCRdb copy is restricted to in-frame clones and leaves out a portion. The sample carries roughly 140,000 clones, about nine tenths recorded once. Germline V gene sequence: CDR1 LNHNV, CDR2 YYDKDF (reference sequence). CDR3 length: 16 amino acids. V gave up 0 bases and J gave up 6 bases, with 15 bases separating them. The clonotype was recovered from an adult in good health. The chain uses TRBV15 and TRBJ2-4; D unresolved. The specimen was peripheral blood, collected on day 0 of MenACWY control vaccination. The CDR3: CATSRDQSRKGNIQYF. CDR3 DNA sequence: TGTGCCACCAGCAGAGATCAGTCAAGGAAAGGAAACATTCAGTACTTC.